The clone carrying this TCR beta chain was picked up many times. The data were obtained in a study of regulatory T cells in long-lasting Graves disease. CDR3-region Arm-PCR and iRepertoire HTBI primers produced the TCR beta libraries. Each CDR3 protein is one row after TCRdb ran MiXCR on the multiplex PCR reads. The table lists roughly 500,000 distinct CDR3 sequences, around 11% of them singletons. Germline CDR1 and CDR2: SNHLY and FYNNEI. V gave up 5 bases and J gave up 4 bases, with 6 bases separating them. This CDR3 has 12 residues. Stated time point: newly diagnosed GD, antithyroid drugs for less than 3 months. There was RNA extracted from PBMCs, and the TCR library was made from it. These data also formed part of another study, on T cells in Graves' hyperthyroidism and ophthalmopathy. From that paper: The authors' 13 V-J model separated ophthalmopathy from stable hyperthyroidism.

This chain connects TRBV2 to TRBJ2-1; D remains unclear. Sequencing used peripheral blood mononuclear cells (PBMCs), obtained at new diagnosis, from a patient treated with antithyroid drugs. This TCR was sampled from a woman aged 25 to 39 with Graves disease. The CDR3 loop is CASSRAYNEQFF. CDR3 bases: TGTGCCAGCAGTCGGGCGTACAATGAGCAGTTCTTC.